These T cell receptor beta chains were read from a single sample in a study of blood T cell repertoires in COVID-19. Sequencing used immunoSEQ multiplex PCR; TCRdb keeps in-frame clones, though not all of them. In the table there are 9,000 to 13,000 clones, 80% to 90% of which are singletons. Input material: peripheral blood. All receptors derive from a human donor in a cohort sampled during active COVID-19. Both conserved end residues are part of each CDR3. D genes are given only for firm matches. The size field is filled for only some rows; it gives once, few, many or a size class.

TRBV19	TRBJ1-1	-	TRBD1	CASSRQFGQGSGTEAFF	TGTGCCAGTAGTAGACAATTTGGACAGGGAAGCGGCACTGAAGCTTTCTTT
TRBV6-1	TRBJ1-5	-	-	CASSEAWGGQPQHF	TGTGCCAGCAGTGAAGCTTGGGGGGGTCAGCCCCAGCATTTT
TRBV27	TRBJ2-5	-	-	CASSFGIQETQYF	TGTGCCTCGAGTTTCGGTATTCAAGAGACCCAGTACTTC
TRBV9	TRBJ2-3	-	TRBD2	CASSVGLAGGPDTQYF	TGTGCCAGCAGCGTGGGACTAGCGGGGGGGCCGGATACGCAGTATTTT
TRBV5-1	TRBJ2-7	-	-	CASSVQGSEQYF	TGCGCCAGCAGCGTACAGGGTTCCGAGCAGTACTTC
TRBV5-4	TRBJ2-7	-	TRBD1	CASSPQGNEQYF	TGTGCCAGCAGCCCACAGGGGAACGAGCAGTACTTC
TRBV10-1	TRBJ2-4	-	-	CATTVIRPLAKNIQYF	TGCGCCACCACTGTGATCCGTCCTTTAGCCAAAAACATTCAGTACTTC
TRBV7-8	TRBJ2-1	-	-	CASSLGPEQFF	TGTGCCAGCAGCTTAGGGCCGGAGCAGTTCTTC
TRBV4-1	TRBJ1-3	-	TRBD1	CASSQGFLRTGTRGNTIYF	TGCGCCAGCAGCCAAGGGTTTCTTAGGACAGGGACAAGAGGAAACACCATATATTTT
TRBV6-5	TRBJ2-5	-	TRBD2	CASSYSLAGGQETQYF	TGTGCCAGCAGTTACTCACTAGCGGGGGGGCAAGAGACCCAGTACTTC
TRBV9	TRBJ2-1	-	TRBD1	CASSAQGEGYNEQFF	TGTGCCAGCAGCGCCCAGGGGGAAGGGTACAATGAGCAGTTCTTC
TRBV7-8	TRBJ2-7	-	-	CASSSQRIAGYEQYF	TGTGCCAGCAGCTCCCAGAGGATTGCCGGATACGAGCAGTACTTC
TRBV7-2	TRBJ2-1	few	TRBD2	CASSSQGTSGAYNEQFF	TGTGCCAGCAGCTCCCAAGGGACTAGCGGGGCCTACAATGAGCAGTTCTTC
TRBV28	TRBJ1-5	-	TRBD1	CASHKNRGYQPQHF	TGTGCCAGCCACAAGAACAGGGGTTATCAGCCCCAGCATTTT
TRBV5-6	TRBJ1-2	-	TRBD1	CASNPDRAIGGYTF	TGTGCCAGCAACCCAGACAGGGCCATTGGAGGCTACACCTTC
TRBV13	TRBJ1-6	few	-	CASSLGLGTSISLHF	TGTGCCAGCAGCTTAGGCCTTGGGACATCGATATCCCTCCACTTT
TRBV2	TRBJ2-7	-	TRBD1	CASRGQGREQYF	TGTGCCAGCAGAGGACAGGGTCGCGAGCAGTACTTC
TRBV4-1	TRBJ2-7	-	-	CASSQNWGLGSYEQYF	TGCGCCAGCAGCCAAAATTGGGGCCTTGGCTCCTACGAGCAGTACTTC
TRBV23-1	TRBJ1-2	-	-	CASSQSERGEEHYGYTF	TGCGCCAGCAGTCAATCGGAGCGAGGCGAAGAGCACTATGGCTACACCTTC
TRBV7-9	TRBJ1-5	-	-	CASSAYRDQPQHF	TGTGCCAGCAGCGCTTACAGGGATCAGCCCCAGCATTTT
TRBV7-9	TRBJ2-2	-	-	CASSFGAGELFF	TGTGCCAGCAGCTTCGGGGCCGGGGAGCTGTTTTTT
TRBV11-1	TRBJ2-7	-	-	CASSQNPYEQYF	TGTGCCAGCAGCCAAAATCCCTACGAGCAGTACTTC
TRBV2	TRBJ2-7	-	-	CAVWGDSYEQYF	TGTGCCGTATGGGGGGACTCCTACGAGCAGTACTTC
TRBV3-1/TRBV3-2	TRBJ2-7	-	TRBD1	CASSQRDRAFYEQYF	TGTGCCAGCAGCCAAAGGGACAGGGCCTTTTACGAGCAGTACTTC
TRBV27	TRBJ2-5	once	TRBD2	CASSLASGGPAQETQYF	TGTGCCAGCAGTTTAGCTAGCGGGGGGCCGGCACAAGAGACCCAGTACTTC
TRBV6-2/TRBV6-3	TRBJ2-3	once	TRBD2	CASSYPTSGGNTDTQYF	TGTGCCAGCAGTTACCCCACTAGCGGGGGTAACACAGATACGCAGTATTTT
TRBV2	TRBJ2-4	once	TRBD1	CASSGTGIFLAKNIQYF	TGTGCCAGCAGTGGGACAGGAATTTTTCTAGCCAAAAACATTCAGTACTTC
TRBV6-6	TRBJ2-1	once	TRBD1	CASRRDRVSNEQFF	TGTGCCAGCCGCAGGGACAGGGTCTCCAATGAGCAGTTCTTC
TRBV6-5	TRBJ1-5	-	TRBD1	CASTNMGQKYQPQHF	TGTGCCAGCACGAATATGGGACAGAAGTATCAGCCCCAGCATTTT
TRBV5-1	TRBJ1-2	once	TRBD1	CASSPGTGDYGYTF	TGCGCCAGCAGCCCCGGGACAGGGGACTATGGCTACACCTTC
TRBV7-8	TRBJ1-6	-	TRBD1	CASSNDQGGSYNSPLHF	TGTGCCAGCAGCAACGATCAGGGGGGCTCCTATAATTCACCCCTCCACTTT
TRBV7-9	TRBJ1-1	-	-	CASSLGETEAFF	TGTGCCAGCAGCTTAGGGGAGACAGAAGCTTTCTTT
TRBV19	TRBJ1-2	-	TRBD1	CASSIQTGDYGYTF	TGTGCCAGTAGTATTCAAACAGGGGACTATGGCTACACCTTC
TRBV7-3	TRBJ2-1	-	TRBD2	CASSSSGGRNYNEQFF	TGTGCCAGCAGCAGTAGCGGGGGCAGAAATTACAATGAGCAGTTCTTC
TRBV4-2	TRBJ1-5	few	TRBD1	CASSQGGQGFNQPQHF	TGTGCCAGCAGCCAGGGGGGACAGGGGTTTAATCAGCCCCAGCATTTT
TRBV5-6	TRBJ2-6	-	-	CASSFLGTYYSGANVLTF	TGTGCCAGCAGCTTTCTTGGGACATACTACTCTGGGGCCAACGTCCTGACTTTC
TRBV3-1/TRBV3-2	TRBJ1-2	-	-	CASSQGLVGHGYTF	TGTGCCAGCAGCCAAGGGCTGGTGGGGCATGGCTACACCTTC
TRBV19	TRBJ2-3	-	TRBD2	CASTGTSGGPDTQYF	TGTGCCAGTACCGGGACTAGCGGGGGACCAGATACGCAGTATTTT
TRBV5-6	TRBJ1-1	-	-	CASSLDWNTEAFF	TGTGCCAGCAGCTTGGACTGGAACACTGAAGCTTTCTTT
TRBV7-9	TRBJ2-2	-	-	CASSLIPGSVDTGELFF	TGTGCCAGCAGCTTAATCCCCGGTTCTGTCGACACCGGGGAGCTGTTTTTT
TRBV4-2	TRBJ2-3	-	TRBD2	CASSQEAGGPDTQYF	TGTGCCAGCAGCCAAGAAGCGGGGGGGCCAGATACGCAGTATTTT
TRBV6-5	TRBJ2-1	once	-	CASTGRGHYNEQFF	TGTGCCAGCACCGGGCGGGGGCACTACAATGAGCAGTTCTTC
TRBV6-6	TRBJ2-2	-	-	CAALQGVRTGELFF	TGTGCCGCCCTTCAGGGTGTACGGACCGGGGAGCTGTTTTTT
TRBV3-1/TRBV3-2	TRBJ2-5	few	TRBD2	CASSPRGGETQYF	TGTGCCAGCAGCCCCCGGGGGGGAGAGACCCAGTACTTC
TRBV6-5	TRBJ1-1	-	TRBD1	CASSLGTGYAEAFF	TGTGCCAGCAGCCTCGGGACAGGTTACGCTGAAGCTTTCTTT
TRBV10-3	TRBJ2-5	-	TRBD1	CAISGDSRETQYF	TGTGCCATCAGTGGGGACAGTCGGGAGACCCAGTACTTC